The 30 T cell receptor beta chains below all came from one sample that was sequenced in a study of naive CD8 T cells in extremely preterm neonates. Assay used: immunoSEQ multiplex PCR; TCRdb lists only in-frame clones, some missing. The data contain about 4,900 clones, about 97% of them singletons. Without labor or membrane rupture, elective cesareans at roughly 37-42 weeks supplied term cord blood. Material: naive CD8+ T cells from cord blood. The receptors here all came from a newborn in good health.

This clone was detected a few times. The rearrangement uses TRBV9 and TRBJ1-1; D possibly corresponds to TRBD1 (5 bases). CDR3 size: 16 residues. Per germline, CDR1 SGDLS and CDR2 YYNGEE. Trimming removed 3 bases from V and 4 bases from J, with 19 bases in between. CDR3: CASSGGSGSGGTEAFF. The DNA for the CDR3 is TGTGCCAGCAGCGGGGGTTCGGGGTCGGGGGGCACTGAAGCTTTCTTT. The entire variable domain, with the rest obtained from reference TRBV9 and TRBJ1-1, is as follows: DSGVTQTPKHLITATGQRVTLRCSPRSGDLSVYWYQQSLDQGLQFLIQYYNGEERAKGNILERFSAQQFPDLHSELNLSSLELGDSALYFCASSGGSGSGGTEAFFGQGTRLTVV.

This rearrangement joins TRBV7-9 to TRBJ1-2; 7 bases map to TRBD1. This CDR3 has 13 residues. CDR1 and CDR2 from the germline V gene are SEHNR and FQNEAQ (reference sequence). V lost 7 bases and J lost 2; bases outside the gene matches: 4. The CDR3: CASTETGNYGYTF. CDR3 nucleotides: TGTGCCAGCACCGAGACAGGGAACTATGGCTACACCTTC.

J is TRBJ2-3 and V is TRBV5-1; D perhaps matches TRBD1 (6 bases). V was trimmed by 0 bases and J by 2 bases, leaving 13 bases between them. CDR1 and CDR2 from the germline V gene are SGHRS and YFSETQ. CDR3 length equals 16 residues. CDR3 sequence reads: CASSLDTRGSTDTQYF. CDR3 in DNA: TGCGCCAGCAGCTTGGATACAAGGGGGTCCACAGATACGCAGTATTTT.

The rearrangement uses TRBV4-1 and TRBJ2-3; 11 bases are a match to TRBD2. Per germline, CDR1 MGHRA and CDR2 YSYEKL. The CDR3 consists of 17 residues. Germline trimming cut 0 bases from V and 6 bases from J; bases unmatched to any gene: 8. The CDR3 coding sequence is TGCGCCAGCAGCCAAGATGGTAATAGCGGGGGGGCGGATACGCAGTATTTT. Translating gives CASSQDGNSGGADTQYF.

This chain connects TRBV4-1 to TRBJ2-3; 7 bases are shared with TRBD2. This CDR3 comprises 18 residues. Germline CDR1 is MGHRA and CDR2 is YSYEKL. Germline trimming cut 3 bases from V and 0 bases from J; bases unmatched to any gene: 12. CDR3 DNA: TGCGCCAGCAGCCAGAGCCGTACTAGCGATACTAGCACAGATACGCAGTATTTT. It specifies CASSQSRTSDTSTDTQYF.

In DNA, the CDR3 is TGCAGCGTGGGGACAGATGAGCTGTTTTTT. Translation: CSVGTDELFF. The chain links TRBV29-1 to TRBJ2-2; 7 bases match TRBD1. Per germline, CDR1 SQVTM and CDR2 ANQGSEA. This CDR3 contains 10 residues. V dropped 6 bases and J dropped 11; count of bases not matched to a gene: 3.

The CDR3 nucleotides are TGTGCCAGTAGTATAGATGAGGGCTACACCTTC. Protein: CASSIDEGYTF. The gene calls are TRBV19 and TRBJ1-2, with D unresolved. The CDR3 is made up of 11 amino acids. CDR1 LNHDA and CDR2 SQIVND come from the germline V gene (reference sequence). Trimming pared 0 bases from V and 8 bases from J, leaving 4 bases between.

This rearrangement joins TRBV10-1 to TRBJ1-2, with 8 bases that match TRBD1. Looked up from germline, CDR1 is WNHNN and CDR2 is SYGVQD (reference sequence). The V gene end was trimmed by 6 bases and the J gene end by 0 bases; junction bases not matched to a gene: 12. This CDR3 contains 17 residues. In DNA, the CDR3 is TGCGCCAGCAGCTTCCCGGGACAGGCTATCGCTAACTATGGCTACACCTTC. Translation gives CASSFPGQAIANYGYTF.

On this clone: Other DNA sequences in the same sample also yield this CDR3. CDR3 DNA: TGCGCCAGCAGCTTGGCTGGGGGGACGGTGGCAGATACGCAGTATTTT. Translated: CASSLAGGTVADTQYF. The chain combines TRBV5-1 with TRBJ2-3, with a weak D call TRBD2 (6 bases). The CDR3 loop spans 16 amino acids. The germline V gene encodes CDR1 SGHRS and CDR2 YFSETQ. Trimming took off 0 bases at V and 4 bases at J, with 15 bases between the two ends. Combining the CDR3 with reference TRBV5-1 and TRBJ2-3 gives the whole variable domain KAGVTQTPRYLIKTRGQQVTLSCSPISGHRSVSWYQQTPGQGLQFLFEYFSETQRNKGNFPGRFSGRQFSNSRSEMNVSTLELGDSALYLCASSLAGGTVADTQYFGPGTRLTVL.

The V and J genes are TRBV28 and TRBJ2-5; 12 positions agree with TRBD2. Germline assignment: CDR1 MDHEN and CDR2 SYDVKM. J was trimmed by 0 bases and V by 4 bases; bases with no gene match: 6. The CDR3 loop spans 17 amino acids. The CDR3 reads CASSWERLAGDQETQYF. The CDR3 DNA reads as TGTGCCAGCAGTTGGGAACGACTAGCGGGAGACCAAGAGACCCAGTACTTC.

The chain carries TRBV12-5 and TRBJ2-1, with 7 bases matching TRBD2. Germline V gives CDR1 LGHNT, CDR2 FRNRAP. The CDR3 has 14 amino acids. Germline trimming cut 3 bases from V and 2 bases from J; bases unmatched to any gene: 1. CDR3 DNA: TGTGCTAGTGGTTTAAGCGGGGCCTACAATGAGCAGTTCTTC. This codes for CASGLSGAYNEQFF.

V and J are TRBV25-1 and TRBJ2-3; D is uncertain. The CDR3 has 11 amino acids. Germline CDR1 and CDR2: MGHDK and SYGVNS. Trimming cost V 1 base and J 13 bases, with 9 bases left between them. The CDR3 loop reads CASSESVVEYF. As DNA, the CDR3 is TGTGCCAGCAGTGAATCAGTGGTGGAGTATTTT. The full variable domain, completed using reference TRBV25-1 and TRBJ2-3, is EADIYQTPRYLVIGTGKKITLECSQTMGHDKMYWYQQDPGMELHLIHYSYGVNSTEKGDLSSESTVSRIRTEHFPLTLESARPSHTSQYLCASSESVVEYFGPGTRLTVL.

A few counts support this clone. V usage is TRBV4-3 and J usage is TRBJ2-4, with unresolved D. Trimming removed 4 bases from V and 0 bases from J, with 7 bases in between. Germline assignment: CDR1 LGHNA and CDR2 YSLEER. This CDR3 comprises 14 residues. CDR3 sequence: CASSPRLAKNIQYF. The CDR3 DNA reads TGCGCCAGCAGCCCCCGGTTAGCCAAAAACATTCAGTACTTC.

The chain recombines TRBV5-6 with TRBJ1-1; the D gene is possibly TRBD1 (6 bases). Trimming pared 4 bases from V and 0 bases from J, leaving 13 bases between. CDR1 is SGHDT and CDR2 is YYEEEE in the germline V gene. The CDR3 contains 15 residues. CDR3 DNA: TGTGCCAGCAGCCCGACTGAGGGGGTGAACACTGAAGCTTTCTTT. This encodes CASSPTEGVNTEAFF.

The chain's CDR3 is CASSMGDLTYNEQFF. CDR3 nucleotide sequence: TGTGCCAGTAGTATGGGGGACTTAACCTACAATGAGCAGTTCTTC. This chain joins TRBV19 and TRBJ2-1; TRBD2 might be the D (6 bases). V dropped 3 bases and J dropped 2 bases, with 11 bases sitting between them. The CDR3 is 15 amino acids. Germline V CDR1 and CDR2: LNHDA, SQIVND (reference sequence).

Only one count was recorded for this clone. The CDR3 protein is CASKDRVDYGYTF. The CDR3 DNA reads as TGTGCCAGCAAAGACAGGGTGGACTATGGCTACACCTTC. The chain has TRBV6-1 and TRBJ1-2; 7 positions agree with TRBD1. The CDR3 is made up of 13 amino acids. Germline-derived CDR1 and CDR2 are MNHNS and SASEGT. The V segment lost 7 bases and the J segment 3 bases; nucleotides outside the gene matches: 5.

This chain joins TRBV12-5 and TRBJ2-5; D gene ambiguous. This CDR3 contains 19 residues. In germline, CDR1 is LGHNT, CDR2 FRNRAP. Between the trimmed V and J ends, which lost 2 bases and 2 bases, there was a span of 24 bases. The CDR3 DNA follows: TGTGCTAGTGGTTTGTTTTCTCCAGGCCTCTTGATTTCACAAGAGACCCAGTACTTC. It specifies CASGLFSPGLLISQETQYF.

The chain joins TRBV10-3 to TRBJ2-3; the D gene is possibly TRBD1 (5 bases). CDR1 and CDR2 from the germline V gene are ENHRY and SYGVKD. Trimming took off 5 bases at V and 6 bases at J, with 9 bases between the two ends. This CDR3 region has 12 residues. CDR3 nucleotide sequence: TGTGCCATCAGTTCAGGGTACGATACGCAGTATTTT. Protein: CAISSGYDTQYF.

The chain links TRBV28 to TRBJ1-5, with TRBD1 matching over 8 bases. Germline-derived CDR1 and CDR2 are MDHEN and SYDVKM. This CDR3 is 16 amino acids long. J lost 2 bases, V lost 6 bases, and 9 bases had no gene match. CDR3 sequence reads: CASRTTPGQGNQPQHF. Here the CDR3 DNA reads TGTGCCAGCAGGACGACGCCGGGACAGGGCAATCAGCCCCAGCATTTT.

The chain combines TRBV7-9 with TRBJ1-2; 7 bases are a match to TRBD1. Germline CDR1 is SEHNR and CDR2 is FQNEAQ (reference sequence). The CDR3 runs to 14 residues. V trimming: 3 bases; J trimming: 2 bases; junction bases outside the gene matches: 3. CDR3 residues: CASSFEGQNYGYTF. The CDR3 bases are TGTGCCAGCAGCTTTGAGGGACAGAACTATGGCTACACCTTC.

This chain joins TRBV25-1 and TRBJ2-3; possibly TRBD2 for D (5 bases). CDR3 length: 15 amino acids. CDR1 MGHDK and CDR2 SYGVNS come from the germline V gene. V was cut by 2 bases and J by 1 base, with 10 bases left in between. The CDR3 is CASSERDPRTDTQYF. Here the CDR3 DNA reads TGTGCCAGCAGTGAACGGGATCCTCGCACAGATACGCAGTATTTT.

The chain employs TRBV7-9 and TRBJ2-5; TRBD2 matches at 7 bases. Trimming took 1 base from V and 3 from J; bases not matched to a gene: 2. The CDR3 covers 14 residues. The germline CDR1 and CDR2 sequences are SEHNR and FQNEAQ (reference sequence). CDR3 bases: TGTGCCAGCAGCTTAGAGAGCGGGGAAGAGACCCAGTACTTC. Translated, it gives CASSLESGEETQYF.

The chain links TRBV30 to TRBJ2-3; TRBD2 aligns across 7 bases. V trimming: 4 bases; J trimming: 2 bases; junction bases outside the gene matches: 3. The germline CDR1 and CDR2 sequences are GTSNPN and SVGIG (reference sequence). The CDR3 length is 13 residues. CDR3 DNA: TGTGCCTGGACTAGCGGACTCACAGATACGCAGTATTTT. Translating gives CAWTSGLTDTQYF. The entire variable domain, with the rest obtained from reference TRBV30 and TRBJ2-3, is as follows: SQTIHQWPATLVQPVGSPLSLECTVEGTSNPNLYWYRQAAGRGLQLLFYSVGIGQISSEVPQNLSASRPQDRQFILSSKKLLLSDSGFYLCAWTSGLTDTQYFGPGTRLTVL.

This chain connects TRBV5-1 to TRBJ1-1; 7 nucleotides align to TRBD1. The CDR3 has 12 amino acids. The germline V gene encodes CDR1 SGHRS and CDR2 YFSETQ. Trimming took 4 bases from V and 6 from J; bases not matched to a gene: 3. CDR3 nucleotide sequence: TGCGCCAGCAGCACCCAGGGGGCTGAAGCTTTCTTT. Encoded protein: CASSTQGAEAFF.

This chain links TRBV10-3 with TRBJ2-3; 7 bases are shared with TRBD1. Looked up from germline, CDR1 is ENHRY and CDR2 is SYGVKD. J gave up 6 bases and V 0 bases, and 0 bases lay outside the gene matches. This CDR3 contains 13 residues. The chain's CDR3 is CAISESDRDTQYF. The CDR3, as DNA: TGTGCCATCAGTGAGTCGGACAGGGATACGCAGTATTTT.

The chain couples TRBV23-1 to TRBJ1-5; weak D call: TRBD1 (5 bases). TRBV23-1 is an ORF, with its function uncertain. The ends were cut back, 3 bases at V and 5 bases at J, with 17 bases in the middle. The CDR3 runs to 16 residues. Here the CDR3 DNA reads TGCGCCAGCAGTCAGCCTCAGGGAAGGGAGGATCAGCCCCAGCATTTT. It translates to CASSQPQGREDQPQHF.

The chain is built from TRBV10-3 and TRBJ2-6; tentatively, D is TRBD2 (6 bases). This CDR3 has 19 amino acids. CDR1 ENHRY and CDR2 SYGVKD come from the germline V gene. V was trimmed by 2 bases and J by 2 bases, leaving 19 bases between them. CDR3 protein: CAISELTGVPIPGANVLTF. DNA for the CDR3: TGTGCCATCAGTGAGCTTACGGGGGTTCCCATTCCTGGGGCCAACGTCCTGACTTTC.

The V call is TRBV11-2, the J call TRBJ2-5; D ambiguous. CDR3 length: 11 amino acids. Trimming took 6 bases from V and 11 from J, leaving 13 bases between them. Germline V gene lookup returns CDR1 SGHAT and CDR2 FQNNGV. CDR3 DNA sequence: TGTGCCAGCAGTCCGATTGGTGAGCAGTACTTC. Translation: CASSPIGEQYF. The full variable domain, in which reference TRBV11-2 and TRBJ2-5 provide the parts outside the CDR3, is EAGVAQSPRYKIIEKRQSVAFWCNPISGHATLYWYQQILGQGPKLLIQFQNNGVVDDSQLPKDRFSAERLKGVDSTLKIQPAKLEDSAVYLCASSPIGEQYFGPGTRLLVL.

CDR3 bases: TGTGCCAGCAGCGATGCCCCGGGGGGGGCCGTCTACAATGAGCAGTTCTTC. Protein product: CASSDAPGGAVYNEQFF. V usage is TRBV9 and J usage is TRBJ2-1, with TRBD2 matching 8 bases. J gave up 3 bases and V 3 bases, and 11 bases lay outside the gene matches. Germline loops: CDR1 SGDLS, CDR2 YYNGEE. This CDR3 comprises 17 residues.

The V gene is TRBV4-2, the J gene TRBJ1-1; D gene uncertain. CDR3 length: 14 residues. The V and J ends lost 0 bases and 0 bases respectively, with 5 bases between them. The germline V gene encodes CDR1 LGHNA and CDR2 YNFKEQ. Here the CDR3 DNA reads TGTGCCAGCAGCCAAGATGGAGTGAACACTGAAGCTTTCTTT. This sequence encodes CASSQDGVNTEAFF.